The entry below describes one T cell receptor beta chain. The antigen is undetermined. This sample was taken from a study of blood T cells in healthy people across ages. About the research overall: Template switching recovered approximately one barcoded beta molecule for every two T cells. Study results and caveats: Compared with aged donors, long-lived donors showed fewer expanded clones, suggesting selection.

V lost 1 base to trimming and J lost 0 bases, with 10 bases between them. This CDR3 spans 14 amino acids. The germline V gene has CDR1 DFQATT and CDR2 SNEGSKA (reference sequence). A J-beta primer mix and a sample-barcoded 5' primer were used in a second PCR of about 7 to 11 cycles. Every sample produced at least 2.5 million CDR3-containing paired-end reads. TCRdb called the 5' RACE reads again in MiXCR, with one record for every CDR3 protein. The sample holds about 1.1 million distinct CDR3 sequences, more than 30% seen once. The genes are TRBV20-1 and TRBJ2-7; D perhaps matches TRBD2 (6 bases). The clonotype was recovered from a man younger than 35 in good health. The sample taken for sequencing was blood. CDR3 in amino acids: CSARVYGSSYEQYF. The CDR3 DNA follows: TGCAGTGCTAGAGTATACGGGAGCTCCTACGAGCAGTACTTC.